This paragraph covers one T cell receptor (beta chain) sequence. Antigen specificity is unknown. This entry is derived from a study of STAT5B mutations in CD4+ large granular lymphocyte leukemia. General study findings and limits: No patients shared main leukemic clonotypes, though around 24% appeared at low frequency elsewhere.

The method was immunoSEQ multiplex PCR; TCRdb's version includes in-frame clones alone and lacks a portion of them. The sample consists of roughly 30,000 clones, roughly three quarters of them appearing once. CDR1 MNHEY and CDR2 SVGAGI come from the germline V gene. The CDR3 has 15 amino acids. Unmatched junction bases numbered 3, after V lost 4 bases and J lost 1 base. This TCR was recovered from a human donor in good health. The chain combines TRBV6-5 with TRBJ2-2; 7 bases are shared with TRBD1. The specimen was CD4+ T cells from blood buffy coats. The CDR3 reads CASSLGQMNTGELFF. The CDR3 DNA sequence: TGTGCCAGCAGTTTGGGACAGATGAACACCGGGGAGCTGTTTTTT.